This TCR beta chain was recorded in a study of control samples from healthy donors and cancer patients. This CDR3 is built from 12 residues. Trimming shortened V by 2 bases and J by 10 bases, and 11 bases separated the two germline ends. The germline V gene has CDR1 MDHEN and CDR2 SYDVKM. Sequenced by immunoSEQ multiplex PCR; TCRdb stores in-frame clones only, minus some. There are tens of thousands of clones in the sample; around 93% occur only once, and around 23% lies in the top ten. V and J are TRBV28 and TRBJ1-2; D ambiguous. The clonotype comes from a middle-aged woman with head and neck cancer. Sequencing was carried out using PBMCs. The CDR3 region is CASSLPTRDYTF. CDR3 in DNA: TGTGCCAGCAGTTTACCCACCCGGGACTACACCTTC.